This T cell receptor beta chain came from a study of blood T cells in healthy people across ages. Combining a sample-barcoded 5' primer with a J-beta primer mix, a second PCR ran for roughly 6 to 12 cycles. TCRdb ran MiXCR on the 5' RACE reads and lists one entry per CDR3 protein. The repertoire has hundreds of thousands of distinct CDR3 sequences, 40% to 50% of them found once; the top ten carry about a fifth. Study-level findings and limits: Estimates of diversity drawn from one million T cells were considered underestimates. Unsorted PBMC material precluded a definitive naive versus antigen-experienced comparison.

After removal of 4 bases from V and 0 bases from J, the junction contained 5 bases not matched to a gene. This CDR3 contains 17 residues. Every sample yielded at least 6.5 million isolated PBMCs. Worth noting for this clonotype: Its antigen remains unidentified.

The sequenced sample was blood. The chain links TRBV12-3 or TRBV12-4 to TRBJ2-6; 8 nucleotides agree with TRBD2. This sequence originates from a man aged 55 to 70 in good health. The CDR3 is CASSSRGGISGANVLTF. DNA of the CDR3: TGTGCCAGCAGTTCCCGGGGGGGAATCTCTGGGGCCAACGTCCTGACTTTC.